This T cell receptor beta chain was profiled in a study of chemoradiotherapy in HPV16-positive cancers. Overall study findings and caveats: In HPV16-positive patients, HPV-responsive T-cell expansion tracked better recurrence-free survival.

Germline CDR1 and CDR2: LNHDA and SQIVND (reference sequence). This CDR3 is built from 15 residues. The V and J ends lost 1 base and 0 bases respectively, with 8 bases between them. Sequenced by immunoSEQ multiplex PCR; TCRdb stores in-frame clones only, minus some. The sample lists about 32,000 clones; approximately 88% were seen once. A note on this clone: Its antigen is unidentified.

The genes are TRBV19 and TRBJ2-3, with D perhaps matching TRBD2 (6 bases). This receptor was taken from a human donor with HPV-associated anogenital cancer. The input for sequencing was blood, taken from a patient who underwent chemoradiotherapy. The CDR3, as DNA: TGTGCCAGTAGTATAGGAGGGACTAGCACAGATACGCAGTATTTT. Its translation is CASSIGGTSTDTQYF.